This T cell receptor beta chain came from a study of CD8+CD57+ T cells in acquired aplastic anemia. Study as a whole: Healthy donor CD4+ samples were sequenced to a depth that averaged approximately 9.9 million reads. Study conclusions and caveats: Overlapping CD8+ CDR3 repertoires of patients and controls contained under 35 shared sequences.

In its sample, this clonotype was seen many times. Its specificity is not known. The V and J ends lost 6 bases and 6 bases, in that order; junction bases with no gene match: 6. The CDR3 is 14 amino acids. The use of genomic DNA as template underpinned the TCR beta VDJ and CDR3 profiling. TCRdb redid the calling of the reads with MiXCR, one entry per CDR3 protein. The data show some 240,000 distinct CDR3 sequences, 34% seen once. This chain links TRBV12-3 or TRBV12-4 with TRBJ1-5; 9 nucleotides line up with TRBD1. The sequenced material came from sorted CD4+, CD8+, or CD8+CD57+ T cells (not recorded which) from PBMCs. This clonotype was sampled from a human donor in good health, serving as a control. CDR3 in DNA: TGTGCCAGCAGCCGGGACAGGGTTAGTCAGCCCCAGCATTTT. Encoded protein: CASSRDRVSQPQHF.